These 28 T cell receptor beta chains came from one sample sequenced in a study of control samples from healthy donors and cancer patients (dated by TCRdb to the early 2020s). Receptor amplification or capture employed the immunoSEQ multiplex PCR assay. TCRdb mirrors the immuneACCESS table, restricted to in-frame sequences. Some clones are absent from its copies; in checked studies, under half trace to an unresolved V gene, and the reason for the others is unknown. Counted in this sample were around 110,000 clones; around 89% of them appeared once. 2% to 3% of the sample belongs to the ten largest clones. The material sequenced was blood. These receptor sequences come from a woman between 65 and 79 years old in good health.

The J gene is TRBJ1-3, the V gene TRBV19; D not certain. CDR3 length: 13 amino acids. Trimming cost V 6 bases and J 0 bases, with 6 bases left between them. The germline CDR1 and CDR2 sequences are LNHDA and SQIVND (reference sequence). This CDR3 is CASRVHSGNTIYF. In DNA form, the CDR3 reads TGTGCCAGTAGAGTGCACTCTGGAAACACCATATATTTT.

The CDR3: CAPTGLGNTIYF. The CDR3 nucleotides are TGTGCCCCTACAGGGCTTGGAAACACCATATATTTT. The V call is TRBV19, the J call TRBJ1-3; a weak D match, TRBD1 (6 bases). CDR1 and CDR2 (germline): LNHDA, SQIVND (reference sequence). The CDR3 contains 12 residues. V was trimmed by 11 bases and J by 3 bases, leaving 11 bases between them.

V usage is TRBV10-3 and J usage is TRBJ1-1; D unclear. Trimming stripped 9 bases from V and 3 bases from J, with 11 bases between. The germline V gene encodes CDR1 ENHRY and CDR2 SYGVKD. The CDR3 length is 12 residues. In nucleotides, the CDR3 is TGTGCCATAACGGACGGTTACACTGAAGCTTTCTTT. Translation gives CAITDGYTEAFF.

Regarding this clone: At one of its ends the junction is not consistent with the germline gene, which may arise from a read error. This chain uses TRBV7-9 with TRBJ1-2, with TRBD1 as a possible D gene (5 bases). The CDR3 covers 14 residues. Germline lookup yields CDR1 SEHNR and CDR2 FQNEAQ (reference sequence). CDR3 DNA sequence: TGTGTCAGCAGCTTGTCAGGGTCCAACTATGGCTACACCTTC. Translating gives CVSSLSGSNYGYTF.

The V call is TRBV19, the J call TRBJ2-1; a possible D gene is TRBD1 (6 bases). The germline V and J ends were trimmed by 3 bases and 4 bases, with 13 bases remaining between them. Per the germline V gene, CDR1 is LNHDA and CDR2 is SQIVND (reference sequence). The CDR3 is made up of 15 amino acids. CDR3 sequence: CASSIRGSGYNEQFF. CDR3 DNA sequence: TGTGCCAGTAGTATCAGGGGATCTGGGTACAATGAGCAGTTCTTC.

The J gene is TRBJ1-1, the V gene TRBV7-8; no clear D. V lost 1 base and J 7 bases, leaving 10 bases between the germline ends. The CDR3 is 13 amino acids. CDR1 and CDR2 (germline): SGHVS, FQNEAQ. CDR3 bases: TGTGCCAGCAGCTTAGTGGATGTCGGTGAAGCTTTCTTT. As protein: CASSLVDVGEAFF.

The V and J genes are TRBV7-8 and TRBJ1-5; weak D call: TRBD1 (6 bases). Germline V gene sequence: CDR1 SGHVS, CDR2 FQNEAQ. This CDR3 contains 17 residues. V was trimmed by 6 bases and J by 1 base, leaving 19 bases between them. In nucleotides, the CDR3 is TGTGCCAGCAGTCAGGGGACAACCCGAGGGAGCAATCAGCCCCAGCATTTT. Its translation: CASSQGTTRGSNQPQHF.

The chain recombines TRBV19 with TRBJ1-4; D is possibly TRBD1 (5 bases). The CDR3 sequence is 17 residues long. CDR1 and CDR2 (germline): LNHDA, SQIVND (reference sequence). V was pared by 6 bases and J by 4 bases, with 21 bases between. Here the CDR3 DNA reads TGTGCCAGTAGGGACACTCGCTCGGGACCCTTTAATGAAAAACTGTTTTTT. This sequence encodes CASRDTRSGPFNEKLFF.

This clone was recorded once. V is TRBV5-4 and J is TRBJ1-1, with TRBD1 as a possible D gene (6 bases). Germline V gives CDR1 SGHNT, CDR2 YYREEE (reference sequence). The ends were cut back, 6 bases at V and 3 bases at J, with 12 bases in the middle. This CDR3 contains 13 residues. The CDR3 DNA sequence: TGTGCCAGCACTAAGGACAGATACACTGAAGCTTTCTTT. Protein: CASTKDRYTEAFF.

The chain links TRBV5-5 to TRBJ1-2; the D is unclear. The V gene lost 4 bases and the J gene lost 4 bases, with 17 bases spanning the gap. Germline V CDR1 and CDR2: SGHKS, YYEKEE (reference sequence). There are 15 residues in the CDR3. CDR3 DNA sequence: TGTGCCAGCAGCCCCTCCGGGCAGGACCGCTATGGCTACACCTTC. Its protein product is CASSPSGQDRYGYTF.

The J gene is TRBJ2-2, the V gene TRBV2; D perhaps matches TRBD1 (5 bases). V lost 6 bases and J lost 4, with 9 bases in between. There are 13 residues in the CDR3. Looked up from germline, CDR1 is SNHLY and CDR2 is FYNNEI. CDR3 protein: CASRDTPTGELFF. In DNA form, the CDR3 reads TGTGCCAGCAGGGACACTCCCACCGGGGAGCTGTTTTTT.

V usage is TRBV6-2 or TRBV6-3 and J usage is TRBJ2-2; 9 bases fit TRBD1. The CDR3 contains 16 residues. CDR1 and CDR2 from the germline V gene are MNHEY and SVGEGT. Unmatched junction bases numbered 8, after V lost 4 bases and J lost 5 bases. DNA for the CDR3: TGTGCCAGCAGTTCACCGGGACAGGGTCTGACCGGGGAGCTGTTTTTT. Protein product: CASSSPGQGLTGELFF.

This chain links TRBV5-1 with TRBJ1-2; possibly TRBD1 for D (5 bases). This CDR3 comprises 13 residues. Per the germline V gene, CDR1 is SGHRS and CDR2 is YFSETQ. V shed 0 bases and J shed 4 bases, with 7 bases lying between them. Here the CDR3 DNA reads TGCGCCAGCAGCTTGGCAGGGACCTATGGCTACACCTTC. Amino acids: CASSLAGTYGYTF.

The gene calls are TRBV7-3 and TRBJ2-1; TRBD1 aligns across 8 bases. The CDR3 spans 17 residues. After removal of 0 bases from V and 4 bases from J, the junction contained 8 bases not matched to a gene. The germline CDR1 and CDR2 sequences are SGHTA and FQGTGA. CDR3 DNA: TGTGCCAGCAGCTTAACGTACGGGACAGGACTTTACAATGAGCAGTTCTTC. It is translated as CASSLTYGTGLYNEQFF.

This chain joins TRBV19 and TRBJ1-1; unclear D gene. The germline V gene has CDR1 LNHDA and CDR2 SQIVND (reference sequence). The CDR3 runs 11 residues. The V end lost 11 bases, the J end lost 6 bases, and 13 bases lay between the germline ends. CDR3 coding DNA: TGTGCCTTTTTATACGGCGCTGAAGCTTTCTTT. This encodes CAFLYGAEAFF.

This clone is a singleton in its sample. The chain uses TRBV18 and TRBJ1-2; 12 nucleotides match TRBD1. This CDR3 spans 17 amino acids. V shed 4 bases and J 6 bases; nucleotides not matched to a gene: 12. Germline V gene data show CDR1 as KGHSH and CDR2 as LQKENI. The CDR3 reads CASSQTGTGGGPNGYTF. The CDR3 region has the DNA TGTGCCAGCTCACAGACCGGGACAGGGGGCGGACCCAATGGCTACACCTTC.

As concerns this clone: Other DNA sequences in the same sample also yield this CDR3. The chain employs TRBV12-3 or TRBV12-4 and TRBJ1-2; D call uncertain. Between the trimmed V and J ends, which lost 6 bases and 4 bases, there was a span of 9 bases. The CDR3 is 12 residues long. In nucleotides, the CDR3 is TGTGCCAGCAGCCTCGGGTCCTATGGCTACACCTTC. As protein: CASSLGSYGYTF.

The chain carries TRBV2 and TRBJ1-1; no clear D. This CDR3 contains 11 residues. The germline CDR1 and CDR2 sequences are SNHLY and FYNNEI. The V end lost 8 bases, the J end lost 0 bases, and 4 bases lay between the germline ends. CDR3 in amino acids: CASLMNTEAFF. In nucleotides, the CDR3 is TGTGCCAGCCTTATGAACACTGAAGCTTTCTTT. The complete variable domain, with remaining parts taken from reference TRBV2 and TRBJ1-1, reads EPEVTQTPSHQVTQMGQEVILRCVPISNHLYFYWYRQILGQKVEFLVSFYNNEISEKSEIFDDQFSVERPDGSNFTLKIRSTKLEDSAMYFCASLMNTEAFFGQGTRLTVV.

This clone was picked up a small number of times. The chain employs TRBV10-3 and TRBJ2-4; the D gene could be TRBD1 or TRBD2 (6 bases each). The CDR3 has 13 residues. V lost 10 bases, J lost 8 bases, and 18 bases lay in between. Germline V gene data show CDR1 as ENHRY and CDR2 as SYGVKD. CDR3: CATEGGRGDIQYF. The CDR3 nucleotides read TGTGCCACCGAGGGGGGCCGGGGAGACATTCAGTACTTC.

This rearrangement joins TRBV4-1 to TRBJ2-2; 11 bases are a match to TRBD2. This CDR3 contains 17 residues. CDR1 MGHRA and CDR2 YSYEKL come from the germline V gene. V shed 0 bases, J shed 3 bases, and the junction held 3 bases outside the gene matches. This CDR3 reads CASSQERGLADTGELFF. CDR3 DNA: TGCGCCAGCAGCCAAGAAAGGGGACTAGCGGACACCGGGGAGCTGTTTTTT.

The chain is built from TRBV15 and TRBJ1-5; unclear D gene. V was pared by 0 bases and J by 3 bases, with 9 bases between. Germline V gene lookup returns CDR1 LNHNV and CDR2 YYDKDF (reference sequence). The CDR3 runs 15 residues. The CDR3 DNA reads as TGTGCCACCAGCAGAGATCTGGGTCTCAATCAGCCCCAGCATTTT. It encodes CATSRDLGLNQPQHF. Looking up the rest from reference TRBV15 and TRBJ1-5 gives the full variable domain: DAMVIQNPRYQVTQFGKPVTLSCSQTLNHNVMYWYQQKSSQAPKLLFHYYDKDFNNEADTPDNFQSRRPNTSFCFLDIRSPGLGDTAMYLCATSRDLGLNQPQHFGDGTRLSIL.

This CDR3 reads CASSLDWDGGTGELFF. The CDR3 DNA reads TGTGCCAGCTCACTGGACTGGGACGGCGGCACCGGGGAGCTGTTTTTT. The chain employs TRBV18 and TRBJ2-2, with D perhaps assigned TRBD1 or TRBD2 (5 bases each). Germline V gene lookup returns CDR1 KGHSH and CDR2 LQKENI. V was shortened by 4 bases and J by 4 bases, with 16 bases between the two germline ends. This CDR3 contains 16 residues.

This rearrangement joins TRBV5-1 to TRBJ2-5, with a possible D match to TRBD1 (5 bases). The V end lost 2 bases, the J end lost 5 bases, and 13 bases lay between the germline ends. CDR1 and CDR2 from the germline V gene are SGHRS and YFSETQ. CDR3 length equals 14 residues. CDR3 protein: CASSLVGQGETQYF. CDR3 sequence (DNA): TGCGCCAGCAGCTTAGTCGGGCAGGGCGAGACCCAGTACTTC.

This chain uses TRBV5-8 with TRBJ1-1, with 7 bases aligning to TRBD1. The CDR3 consists of 15 residues. Trimming removed 2 bases from V and 14 bases from J; junction bases left unmatched: 18. Germline lookup yields CDR1 SGHTS and CDR2 YDEGEE. The CDR3 sequence: CASSFRAADQGERFF. As DNA, the CDR3 is TGTGCCAGCAGCTTCAGGGCGGCCGATCAGGGGGAAAGGTTCTTT.

The chain couples TRBV3-1 (or the pseudogene TRBV3-2) to TRBJ1-5; D is unresolved. The CDR3 has 13 amino acids. The germline V gene encodes CDR1 LGHDT and CDR2 YNNKEL (reference sequence). V lost 4 bases, J lost 7 bases, and 11 bases lay in between. In DNA, the CDR3 is TGTGCCAGCAGCCTAAGATTGAGGCAGCCCCAGCATTTT. Translated: CASSLRLRQPQHF.

The gene calls are TRBV11-2 and TRBJ2-5; tentative D call: TRBD2 (7 bases). The CDR3 totals 15 residues. The V end was cut by 3 bases, the J end by 5 bases, with 16 bases between. Germline-derived CDR1 and CDR2 are SGHAT and FQNNGV. DNA for the CDR3: TGTGCCAGCAGCTTTGTTAGGGGGGGAGGGGAGACCCAGTACTTC. It specifies CASSFVRGGGETQYF.

This sequence joins TRBV19 and TRBJ1-1; 11 bases are a match to TRBD1. Germline lookup yields CDR1 LNHDA and CDR2 SQIVND (reference sequence). Trimming removed 5 bases from V and 6 bases from J; junction bases left unmatched: 5. The CDR3 sequence is 14 residues long. CDR3 DNA sequence: TGTGCCAGTAGTGCGGGGACAGGGGGACCTGAAGCTTTCTTT. Protein product: CASSAGTGGPEAFF.

The gene calls are TRBV9 and TRBJ2-7; 9 bases match TRBD2. Germline loops: CDR1 SGDLS, CDR2 YYNGEE. After removal of 0 bases from V and 4 bases from J, the junction contained 5 bases not matched to a gene. The CDR3 has 15 residues. CDR3 region: CASSVGSSGDYEQYF. The DNA of the CDR3 is TGTGCCAGCAGCGTAGGGTCTAGCGGGGATTACGAGCAGTACTTC.